These 25 T cell receptor beta chains were sequenced from one sample in a study of blood T cell repertoires in COVID-19. TCRdb keeps only in-frame clones here, not all; method: immunoSEQ multiplex PCR. This repertoire shows over 300,000 clones, 70% to 90% found once; its top ten account for under 2.5%. The specimen was PBMCs or T cells enriched from blood (not recorded which). These receptors came from a young man who had recovered from COVID-19.

The chain combines TRBV5-6 with TRBJ2-3; TRBD1 matches 9 bases. V trimming: 1 base; J trimming: 4 bases; junction bases outside the gene matches: 4. The CDR3 extends over 15 amino acids. Germline lookup yields CDR1 SGHDT and CDR2 YYEEEE. CDR3 DNA sequence: TGTGCCAGCAGCTTGAGACAGGGGGTCGCAGATACGCAGTATTTT. Amino acid sequence: CASSLRQGVADTQYF.

J is TRBJ2-1 and V is TRBV12-3 or TRBV12-4; 7 nucleotides line up with TRBD1. V gave up 4 bases and J gave up 6 bases; unmatched junction bases: 3. This CDR3 has 13 amino acids. CDR3 in amino acids: CASSSRGPNEQFF. The CDR3 DNA sequence: TGTGCCAGCAGTTCGAGGGGGCCCAATGAGCAGTTCTTC.

V is TRBV11-2 and J is TRBJ1-4; D is undetermined. CDR3 length: 14 residues. Trimming removed 7 bases at V and 0 bases at J, with 9 bases between. The V gene's germline CDR1 is SGHAT and CDR2 FQNNGV. The CDR3 sequence is CASMETATNEKLFF. Written as DNA, the CDR3 is TGTGCCAGCATGGAGACGGCAACTAATGAAAAACTGTTTTTT.

The genes are TRBV6-5 and TRBJ1-5, with D possibly matching TRBD1 (6 bases). Germline V gene data show CDR1 as MNHEY and CDR2 as SVGAGI. CDR3 length: 15 residues. V was trimmed by 2 bases and J by 4 bases, leaving 12 bases between them. The CDR3 reads CASSYVRGGNQPQHF. The CDR3, as DNA: TGTGCCAGCAGTTACGTCAGGGGAGGGAATCAGCCCCAGCATTTT.

This chain uses TRBV30 with TRBJ1-2; TRBD1 matches at 8 bases. After removal of 0 bases from V and 2 bases from J, the junction contained 11 bases not matched to a gene. CDR1 is GTSNPN and CDR2 is SVGIG in the germline V gene (reference sequence). CDR3 size: 17 residues. Written as DNA, the CDR3 is TGTGCCTGGAGTGTAAACTGGGCAGGGGGCATAAACTATGGCTACACCTTC. Its translation is CAWSVNWAGGINYGYTF.

V gene TRBV2 combines with J gene TRBJ1-5; unclear D gene. Germline CDR1 SNHLY, CDR2 FYNNEI. The CDR3 runs 14 residues. Between the trimmed V and J ends, which lost 8 bases and 0 bases, there was a span of 11 bases. CDR3 amino acids: CASSSVYSNQPQHF. DNA for the CDR3: TGTGCCAGCTCGTCGGTGTATAGCAATCAGCCCCAGCATTTT.

The chain has TRBV18 and TRBJ2-2, with 11 nucleotides matching TRBD1. The V gene end was trimmed by 4 bases and the J gene end by 3 bases; junction bases not matched to a gene: 1. CDR1 KGHSH and CDR2 LQKENI come from the germline V gene. CDR3 size: 15 residues. CDR3 loop: CASSRGQGDTGELFF. The CDR3 bases are TGTGCCAGCTCACGGGGACAGGGGGACACCGGGGAGCTGTTTTTT.

The chain couples TRBV9 to TRBJ1-3; TRBD1 matches 8 bases. Losses at the gene ends were 3 bases for V and 3 bases for J; bases not matched to a gene: 8. The V gene's germline CDR1 is SGDLS and CDR2 YYNGEE. The CDR3 totals 16 residues. The CDR3 is CASSARGQGSGNTIYF. The CDR3 region has the DNA TGTGCCAGCAGCGCCAGGGGGCAAGGTAGTGGAAACACCATATATTTT. Supplemented by reference TRBV9 and TRBJ1-3, the full variable domain reads DSGVTQTPKHLITATGQRVTLRCSPRSGDLSVYWYQQSLDQGLQFLIQYYNGEERAKGNILERFSAQQFPDLHSELNLSSLELGDSALYFCASSARGQGSGNTIYFGEGSWLTVV.

The sample holds one count of this clone. This rearrangement joins TRBV4-1 to TRBJ2-7; D is possibly TRBD1 (6 bases). The V and J ends lost 1 base and 6 bases respectively, with 10 bases between them. Germline CDR1 reads MGHRA; CDR2 reads YSYEKL. The CDR3 runs to 13 residues. CDR3 region: CASSQGGLLEQYF. DNA of the CDR3: TGCGCCAGCAGCCAAGGGGGGCTACTCGAGCAGTACTTC.

The chain is built from TRBV29-1 and TRBJ1-1; maybe TRBD1 (6 bases). V was pared by 3 bases and J by 4 bases, with 27 bases between. The germline CDR1 and CDR2 sequences are SQVTM and ANQGSEA. CDR3 length: 18 residues. This CDR3 reads CSVDLWVGGAGEITEAFF. Here the CDR3 DNA reads TGCAGCGTTGACCTCTGGGTTGGGGGCGCGGGTGAGATCACTGAAGCTTTCTTT.

This chain connects TRBV19 to TRBJ1-1; a weak D match, TRBD1 (5 bases). Germline assignment: CDR1 LNHDA and CDR2 SQIVND (reference sequence). V was clipped by 1 base and J by 5 bases, with 14 bases between them. The CDR3 consists of 15 residues. The CDR3 region is CASSIVGQGGTEAFF. The CDR3 DNA reads as TGTGCCAGTAGTATAGTTGGTCAGGGAGGGACTGAAGCTTTCTTT. Based on the CDR3 plus reference TRBV19 and TRBJ1-1, the full variable domain is DGGITQSPKYLFRKEGQNVTLSCEQNLNHDAMYWYRQDPGQGLRLIYYSQIVNDFQKGDIAEGYSVSREKKESFPLTVTSAQKNPTAFYLCASSIVGQGGTEAFFGQGTRLTVV.

The rearrangement uses TRBV5-6 and TRBJ2-7, with 8 nucleotides matching TRBD1. With 2 bases clipped from V and 7 bases from J, the junction kept 8 bases outside the gene matches. The CDR3 runs 14 residues. CDR1 SGHDT and CDR2 YYEEEE come from the germline V gene. The CDR3 is CASSLGTGVLEQYF. CDR3 DNA sequence: TGTGCCAGCAGCTTAGGGACAGGAGTCCTGGAGCAGTACTTC.

The gene calls are TRBV5-5 and TRBJ1-2; perhaps TRBD1 as D (5 bases). The CDR3 loop spans 16 amino acids. Trimming shortened V by 4 bases and J by 7 bases, and 23 bases separated the two germline ends. The germline gives CDR1 SGHKS, CDR2 YYEKEE (reference sequence). The CDR3 nucleotides are TGTGCCAGCAGCACGGCAGGGTCGGGCCCCCTGGGTGGCTACACCTTC. Protein product: CASSTAGSGPLGGYTF.

The chain joins TRBV3-1 (or the pseudogene TRBV3-2) to TRBJ1-3; D remains unclear. The CDR3 has 15 residues. CDR1 LGHDT and CDR2 YNNKEL come from the germline V gene (reference sequence). Deletions cut 1 base from V and 4 bases from J, with 11 bases between. The CDR3 nucleotides read TGTGCCAGCAGCCAAGTTGGGCGTCGAGGAAACACCATATATTTT. Translating gives CASSQVGRRGNTIYF.

The V call is TRBV5-4, the J call TRBJ1-1; a possible D gene is TRBD1 (5 bases). Germline V lookup: CDR1 SGHNT, CDR2 YYREEE (reference sequence). The CDR3 has 14 amino acids. V was trimmed by 4 bases and J by 1 base, leaving 11 bases between them. CDR3 region: CASSPQGSNTEAFF. The CDR3 nucleotides read TGTGCCAGCAGCCCGCAGGGATCGAACACTGAAGCTTTCTTT. The full variable domain, completed using reference TRBV5-4 and TRBJ1-1, is ETGVTQSPTHLIKTRGQQVTLRCSSQSGHNTVSWYQQALGQGPQFIFQYYREEENGRGNFPPRFSGLQFPNYSSELNVNALELDDSALYLCASSPQGSNTEAFFGQGTRLTVV.

The gene calls are TRBV6-6 and TRBJ2-1, with 7 bases that match TRBD2. Germline loops: CDR1 MNHNY, CDR2 SVGAGI (reference sequence). V was clipped by 7 bases and J by 6 bases; unmatched bases: 6. The CDR3 loop spans 13 amino acids. This CDR3 reads CASIGGFINEQFF. The CDR3 DNA is TGTGCCAGCATCGGGGGGTTTATCAATGAGCAGTTCTTC.

This clone showed up just once. V is TRBV12-5 and J is TRBJ2-5, with 9 bases identical to TRBD2. J lost 3 bases, V lost 0 bases, and 8 bases had no gene match. The CDR3 length is 17 residues. CDR1 is LGHNT, CDR2 FRNRAP, per germline. CDR3 nucleotides: TGTGCTAGTGGTTTGGTGGCGGGGGGGCGGTCGAAAGAGACCCAGTACTTC. Translating gives CASGLVAGGRSKETQYF.

The chain carries TRBV6-1 and TRBJ1-5, with a tentative D call TRBD1 (6 bases). Germline CDR1 and CDR2: MNHNS and SASEGT. The length of the CDR3 is 15 residues. Trimming took off 2 bases at V and 5 bases at J, with 13 bases between the two ends. CDR3 protein: CASSEHRASDQPQHF. CDR3 DNA sequence: TGTGCCAGCAGTGAACACAGGGCAAGTGATCAGCCCCAGCATTTT.

The J gene is TRBJ2-3, the V gene TRBV9; D not resolved. V lost 3 bases and J lost 0, with 14 bases in between. This CDR3 has 16 amino acids. CDR1 is SGDLS, CDR2 YYNGEE, per germline. The DNA of the CDR3 is TGTGCCAGCAGCGGAGACGCGGTCTTTAGCACAGATACGCAGTATTTT. This codes for CASSGDAVFSTDTQYF.

The chain employs TRBV11-3 and TRBJ2-1, with 13 bases lining up with TRBD2. This CDR3 is built from 16 residues. Germline V gene sequence: CDR1 SGHNT, CDR2 YENEEA. V lost 5 bases, J lost 2 bases, and 3 bases stayed unmatched. In DNA form, the CDR3 reads TGTGCCAGCAGCGGTGGACTAGCGGGGGCCTACAATGAGCAGTTCTTC. Its protein is CASSGGLAGAYNEQFF.

The rearrangement joins TRBV6-2 or TRBV6-3 to TRBJ2-6, with D perhaps TRBD1 (5 bases). V was pared by 2 bases and J by 2 bases, with 19 bases between. The CDR3 sequence is 19 residues long. From germline, CDR1 is MNHEY and CDR2 SVGEGT. CDR3 in DNA: TGTGCCAGCAGTTACGTTCAGGGTGCGTTTTCTACTGGGGCCAACGTCCTGACTTTC. Translating it yields CASSYVQGAFSTGANVLTF.

The CDR3 DNA follows: TGTGCCAGCAGGAAGACTAGCGGGGGACCCAATGAGCAGTTCTTC. Residues: CASRKTSGGPNEQFF. This chain connects TRBV2 to TRBJ2-1; TRBD2 matches 12 bases. The ends lost 6 bases at V and 6 bases at J; junction bases unmatched: 6. Per the germline V gene, CDR1 is SNHLY and CDR2 is FYNNEI. The CDR3 has 15 residues.

Written as DNA, the CDR3 is TGTGCCAGCAGCGCCTACGCGACAGGACTAGCGAGAGAGACCCAGTACTTC. Amino acid sequence: CASSAYATGLARETQYF. The rearrangement joins TRBV9 to TRBJ2-5; the match to TRBD2 covers 9 bases. The germline V gene encodes CDR1 SGDLS and CDR2 YYNGEE. V was clipped by 3 bases and J by 4 bases; unmatched bases: 13. CDR3 length: 17 amino acids.

The V call is TRBV2, the J call TRBJ1-2; tentative D call: TRBD1 (5 bases). Germline CDR1 is SNHLY and CDR2 is FYNNEI. The V end lost 2 bases, the J end lost 4 bases, and 14 bases lay between the germline ends. The length of the CDR3 is 15 residues. In DNA, the CDR3 is TGTGCCAGCAGTGAATACACGGCGGGGGGCTATGGCTACACCTTC. Translated, it gives CASSEYTAGGYGYTF.

The rearrangement uses TRBV4-2 and TRBJ2-7, with 8 bases aligning to TRBD1. The V and J ends lost 4 bases and 5 bases, in that order; junction bases with no gene match: 19. Germline V gene data show CDR1 as LGHNA and CDR2 as YNFKEQ. The CDR3 has 18 residues. The CDR3: CASSPRDGTGGSRDEQYF. CDR3 nucleotide sequence: TGTGCCAGCAGCCCTCGTGACGGGACAGGTGGTAGCAGGGACGAGCAGTACTTC.